This T cell receptor (beta chain) was recorded in a study of identical twins. TCRdb itself ran the 5' RACE reads through MiXCR, one entry per CDR3 protein. The sample holds under 300,000 distinct CDR3 sequences, approximately 11% seen once. Regarding the study as a whole: Recombination models fit unrelated individuals' TCR alpha sharing but underestimated twins'. Cord blood beta clonotypes present at high abundance carried fewer insertions; no such pattern appeared in memory repertoires. Twin-shared out-of-frame alpha sequences were enriched for low generation probability.

This clonotype was detected only a few times. The antigen remains undetermined. The CDR3 contains 15 residues. V lost 5 bases, J lost 5 bases, and 11 bases stayed unmatched. These same data were also listed under a study on yellow fever vaccine responses in identical twins.

The receptor was derived from a woman younger than 35 in good health. The sequenced sample was memory (CD45RO+) T cells sorted from blood. V usage is TRBV12-3 or TRBV12-4 and J usage is TRBJ2-7; TRBD1 matches 8 bases. The CDR3, as DNA: TGTGCCAGCAGTCCGGGGGCAGGGGGCTTGAACGAGCAGTACTTC. Translated: CASSPGAGGLNEQYF.